A single sample gave rise to the 6 T cell receptor beta chains below, sequenced in a study of blood T cell dynamics during melanoma immunotherapy. The table came from immunoSEQ multiplex PCR; TCRdb's copy has only in-frame clones and leaves some out. The repertoire holds about 14,000 clones, with 80% to 90% as singletons. Documented time point: week 3, after first cycle of checkpoint inhibitor. The sample consisted of blood, taken from a patient treated with checkpoint blockade. The receptors here all came from a human donor with melanoma.

The chain recombines TRBV7-9 with TRBJ1-4; 9 bases line up with TRBD1. The CDR3 runs 15 residues. Germline CDR1 is SEHNR and CDR2 is FQNEAQ (reference sequence). V shed 6 bases and J 6 bases; nucleotides not matched to a gene: 8. The CDR3: CASRPQDRGHEKLFF. The DNA of the CDR3 is TGTGCCAGCAGACCCCAGGACAGGGGCCATGAAAAACTGTTTTTT.

The genes are TRBV19 and TRBJ2-1; D is possibly TRBD1 or TRBD2 (5 bases each). Trimming removed 7 bases from V and 8 bases from J, with 15 bases in between. This CDR3 is built from 13 residues. Germline V gives CDR1 LNHDA, CDR2 SQIVND (reference sequence). The chain's CDR3 is CASTAPGSYEQFF. CDR3 nucleotides: TGTGCCAGTACCGCCCCAGGGAGTTATGAGCAGTTCTTC.

The V gene is TRBV7-9, the J gene TRBJ2-7; the D is unclear. Germline-derived CDR1 and CDR2 are SEHNR and FQNEAQ (reference sequence). This CDR3 contains 11 residues. V was shortened by 4 bases and J by 3 bases, with 4 bases between the two germline ends. The CDR3 nucleotides read TGTGCCAGCAGCTCCAACTACGAGCAGTACTTC. Translation gives CASSSNYEQYF.

This chain joins TRBV29-1 and TRBJ2-4; TRBD1 is a possible D gene (6 bases). Germline-derived CDR1 and CDR2 are SQVTM and ANQGSEA. V shed 1 base and J shed 7 bases, with 11 bases lying between them. The CDR3 consists of 13 residues. CDR3 DNA sequence: TGCAGCGTTGAAGGGGAGACAGGTAACATTCAGTACTTC. Encoded protein: CSVEGETGNIQYF.

The chain links TRBV29-1 to TRBJ2-6; D may correspond to TRBD1 or TRBD2 (5 bases each). Germline CDR1 is SQVTM and CDR2 is ANQGSEA. Trimming left V 6 bases short and J 0 bases short, with 9 bases between. The length of the CDR3 is 14 residues. The CDR3 nucleotides are TGCAGCGTGAGGGGCGTCTCTGGGGCCAACGTCCTGACTTTC. Encoded protein: CSVRGVSGANVLTF.

The chain joins TRBV19 to TRBJ1-2, with 7 bases lining up with TRBD1. The CDR3 sequence is 14 residues long. Trimming at V came to 7 bases and at J to 5 bases, leaving 10 bases not matched to a gene. The germline V gene has CDR1 LNHDA and CDR2 SQIVND (reference sequence). The CDR3, as DNA: TGTGCCAGTACCGACGTTGGGACAGTTTATGGCTACACCTTC. Amino acid sequence: CASTDVGTVYGYTF.